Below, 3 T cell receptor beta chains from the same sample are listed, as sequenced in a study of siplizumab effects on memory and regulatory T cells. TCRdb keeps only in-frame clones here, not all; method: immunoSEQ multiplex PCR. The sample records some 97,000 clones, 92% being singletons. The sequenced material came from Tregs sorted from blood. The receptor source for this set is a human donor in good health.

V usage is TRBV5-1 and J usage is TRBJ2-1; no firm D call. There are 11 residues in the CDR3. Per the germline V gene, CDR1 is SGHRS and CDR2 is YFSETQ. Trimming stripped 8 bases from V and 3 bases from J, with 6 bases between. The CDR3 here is CASARYNEQFF. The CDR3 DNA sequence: TGCGCCAGTGCCCGCTACAATGAGCAGTTCTTC.

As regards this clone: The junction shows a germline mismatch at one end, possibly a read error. DNA for the CDR3: TGCGCCAGTAGCTCCGGGACAGGGGGCCGCGAGCAGTACTTC. Amino acid sequence: CASSSGTGGREQYF. This chain joins TRBV5-1 and TRBJ2-7; 12 bases agree with TRBD1. This CDR3 has 14 amino acids. The germline CDR1 and CDR2 sequences are SGHRS and YFSETQ.

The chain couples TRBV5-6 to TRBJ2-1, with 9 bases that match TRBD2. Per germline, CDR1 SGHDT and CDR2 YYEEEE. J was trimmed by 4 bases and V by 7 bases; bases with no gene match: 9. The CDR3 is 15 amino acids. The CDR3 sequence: CASRRGRAYYNEQFF. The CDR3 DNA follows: TGTGCCAGCCGGCGCGGGAGGGCCTATTACAATGAGCAGTTCTTC.